Listed here are 15 T cell receptor beta chains from one sample, sequenced in a study of blood T cell repertoires in COVID-19. Repertoires were generated with immunoSEQ multiplex PCR, while TCRdb's copy carries only in-frame clones and drops some. The sample carries more than 250,000 clones, 80% to 90% recorded once. The specimen was PBMCs or T cells enriched from blood (not recorded which). Every receptor here comes from a woman younger than 45 who had recovered from COVID-19.

This clone was picked up a small number of times. The chain couples TRBV5-5 to TRBJ2-7; 7 bases align to TRBD2. The CDR3 extends over 14 amino acids. V dropped 4 bases and J dropped 5; count of bases not matched to a gene: 9. The V gene's germline CDR1 is SGHKS and CDR2 YYEKEE (reference sequence). CDR3 sequence: CASSRSGGSHEQYF. The CDR3 nucleotides are TGTGCCAGCAGCCGATCGGGGGGTTCCCACGAGCAGTACTTC. Full variable domain (missing parts from reference TRBV5-5 and TRBJ2-7): DAGVTQSPTHLIKTRGQQVTLRCSPISGHKSVSWYQQVLGQGPQFIFQYYEKEERGRGNFPDRFSARQFPNYSSELNVNALLLGDSALYLCASSRSGGSHEQYFGPGTRLTVT.

The gene calls are TRBV4-3 and TRBJ2-2; unclear D gene. The length of the CDR3 is 15 residues. Between the trimmed V and J ends, which lost 0 bases and 4 bases, there was a span of 9 bases. Germline V gene sequence: CDR1 LGHNA, CDR2 YSLEER. This CDR3 is CASSQEWQITGELFF. The CDR3 nucleotides are TGCGCCAGCAGCCAAGAGTGGCAGATCACCGGGGAGCTGTTTTTT.

The V gene is TRBV19, the J gene TRBJ2-6; 7 bases agree with TRBD1. Per the germline V gene, CDR1 is LNHDA and CDR2 is SQIVND (reference sequence). V lost 3 bases, J lost 0 bases, and 8 bases stayed unmatched. The CDR3 extends over 18 amino acids. The CDR3 region is CASSIVGQTRSGANVLTF. The CDR3 region has the DNA TGTGCCAGTAGTATTGTGGGACAGACCCGCTCTGGGGCCAACGTCCTGACTTTC. Looking up the rest from reference TRBV19 and TRBJ2-6 gives the full variable domain: DGGITQSPKYLFRKEGQNVTLSCEQNLNHDAMYWYRQDPGQGLRLIYYSQIVNDFQKGDIAEGYSVSREKKESFPLTVTSAQKNPTAFYLCASSIVGQTRSGANVLTFGAGSRLTVL.

This clone was detected once. The rearrangement uses TRBV2 and TRBJ1-3; 7 bases are shared with TRBD1. V was pared by 9 bases and J by 0 bases, with 11 bases of the junction left unmatched. The germline gives CDR1 SNHLY, CDR2 FYNNEI. This CDR3 is built from 16 residues. CDR3 in DNA: TGTGCCAGATCCGGGACAGCTTTACACTCTGGAAACACCATATATTTT. It specifies CARSGTALHSGNTIYF.

This clone was picked up one time. The rearrangement joins TRBV30 to TRBJ1-4, with a weak D call TRBD1 (6 bases). Germline V gene data show CDR1 as GTSNPN and CDR2 as SVGIG (reference sequence). This CDR3 is built from 11 residues. Between the trimmed V and J ends, which lost 3 bases and 11 bases, there was a span of 10 bases. Here the CDR3 DNA reads TGTGCCTGGAGCGCAGGGGCTAAACTGTTTTTT. It is translated as CAWSAGAKLFF.

CDR3: CASSLGGDSYNEQFF. The CDR3 nucleotides are TGCGCCAGCAGCCTCGGGGGGGATTCCTACAATGAGCAGTTCTTC. The V and J genes are TRBV5-1 and TRBJ2-1; the match to TRBD2 covers 8 bases. V gave up 4 bases and J gave up 1 base; unmatched junction bases: 4. The CDR3 is 15 amino acids. Germline CDR1 SGHRS, CDR2 YFSETQ.

The chain is built from TRBV5-6 and TRBJ2-5, with D maybe TRBD1 (5 bases). Per germline, CDR1 SGHDT and CDR2 YYEEEE. The CDR3 runs to 13 residues. Between the trimmed V and J ends, which lost 5 bases and 1 base, there was a span of 9 bases. The CDR3 protein is CASSSRVQETQYF. The CDR3 bases are TGTGCCAGCAGTTCCAGGGTCCAAGAGACCCAGTACTTC.

The genes are TRBV11-3 and TRBJ2-1; 7 bases agree with TRBD2. Trimming at V came to 0 bases and at J to 0 bases, leaving 5 bases not matched to a gene. The germline V gene encodes CDR1 SGHNT and CDR2 YENEEA. This CDR3 has 17 amino acids. The chain's CDR3 is CASSLEAGLVSYNEQFF. Written as DNA, the CDR3 is TGTGCCAGCAGCTTAGAAGCTGGACTAGTCTCCTACAATGAGCAGTTCTTC. The whole variable domain, filled in from reference TRBV11-3 and TRBJ2-1, reads EAGVVQSPRYKIIEKKQPVAFWCNPISGHNTLYWYLQNLGQGPELLIRYENEEAVDDSQLPKDRFSAERLKGVDSTLKIQPAELGDSAVYLCASSLEAGLVSYNEQFFGPGTRLTVL.

The V call is TRBV5-5, the J call TRBJ1-4, with D hard to call. Germline CDR1 SGHKS, CDR2 YYEKEE (reference sequence). Trimming pared 2 bases from V and 7 bases from J, leaving 6 bases between. CDR3 length: 12 residues. The CDR3 sequence is CASSLAGEKLFF. The CDR3 bases are TGTGCCAGCAGCTTAGCGGGTGAAAAACTGTTTTTT.

V gene TRBV6-2 or TRBV6-3 combines with J gene TRBJ1-1; D ambiguous. Trimming took 5 bases from V and 2 from J, leaving 12 bases between them. The length of the CDR3 is 14 residues. Germline V lookup: CDR1 MNHEY, CDR2 SVGEGT. CDR3 sequence: CASSPSRANTEAFF. DNA of the CDR3: TGTGCCAGCAGTCCCTCGAGGGCAAACACTGAAGCTTTCTTT.

The chain combines TRBV5-4 with TRBJ1-2; TRBD1 agrees at 9 bases. CDR1 is SGHNT and CDR2 is YYREEE in the germline V gene (reference sequence). The CDR3 consists of 14 residues. J gave up 2 bases and V 4 bases, and 3 bases lay outside the gene matches. CDR3 DNA sequence: TGTGCCAGCAGCCCGGGGACAGGGAACTATGGCTACACCTTC. Translating gives CASSPGTGNYGYTF.

The chain has TRBV28 and TRBJ1-5; D not resolved. Per the germline V gene, CDR1 is MDHEN and CDR2 is SYDVKM. The CDR3 runs 14 residues. V gave up 7 bases and J gave up 6 bases, with 16 bases separating them. As DNA, the CDR3 is TGTGCCAGCACGCGATCGGGAAGAACTCAGCCCCAGCATTTT. This sequence encodes CASTRSGRTQPQHF.

This clone was recorded once. V and J are TRBV28 and TRBJ1-5; 9 nucleotides match TRBD1. J lost 9 bases, V lost 5 bases, and 14 bases had no gene match. Germline CDR1 is MDHEN and CDR2 is SYDVKM. CDR3 length: 16 residues. The CDR3 protein is CASSPGTGGSVGPQHF. The CDR3 nucleotides are TGTGCCAGCAGTCCTGGAACAGGGGGCTCCGTGGGGCCCCAGCATTTT.

The V gene is TRBV5-4, the J gene TRBJ2-1; D might be TRBD2 (6 bases). The ends were cut back, 2 bases at V and 3 bases at J, with 12 bases in the middle. Per the germline V gene, CDR1 is SGHNT and CDR2 is YYREEE (reference sequence). CDR3 length: 15 residues. The CDR3 nucleotides read TGTGCCAGCAGCTTTGGCGGGGCCCGCTACAATGAGCAGTTCTTC. As protein: CASSFGGARYNEQFF.

The V and J genes are TRBV20-1 and TRBJ1-2; D is uncertain. In germline, CDR1 is DFQATT, CDR2 SNEGSKA (reference sequence). The CDR3 is 14 residues long. V dropped 3 bases and J dropped 4 bases, with 15 bases sitting between them. The CDR3 loop reads CSASKPGVGYGYTF. The CDR3 DNA reads TGCAGTGCTAGTAAGCCCGGAGTTGGCTATGGCTACACCTTC.